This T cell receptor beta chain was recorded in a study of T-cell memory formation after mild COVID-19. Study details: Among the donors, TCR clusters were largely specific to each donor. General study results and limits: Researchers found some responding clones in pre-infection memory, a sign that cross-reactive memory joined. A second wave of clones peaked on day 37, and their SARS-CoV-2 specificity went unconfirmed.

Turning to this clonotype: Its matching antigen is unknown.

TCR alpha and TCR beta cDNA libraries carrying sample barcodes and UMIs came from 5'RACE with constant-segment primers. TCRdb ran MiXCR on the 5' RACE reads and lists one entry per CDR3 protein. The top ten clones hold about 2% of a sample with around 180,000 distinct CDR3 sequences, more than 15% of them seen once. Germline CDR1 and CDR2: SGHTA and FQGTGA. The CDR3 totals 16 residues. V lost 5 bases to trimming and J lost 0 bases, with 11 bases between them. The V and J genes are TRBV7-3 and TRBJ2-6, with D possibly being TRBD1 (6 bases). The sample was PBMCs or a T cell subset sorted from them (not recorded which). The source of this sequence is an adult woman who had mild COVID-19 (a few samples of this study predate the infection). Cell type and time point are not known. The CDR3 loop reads CASSPTGSSGANVLTF. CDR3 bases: TGTGCCAGCAGCCCTACAGGGAGCTCTGGGGCCAACGTCCTGACTTTC.